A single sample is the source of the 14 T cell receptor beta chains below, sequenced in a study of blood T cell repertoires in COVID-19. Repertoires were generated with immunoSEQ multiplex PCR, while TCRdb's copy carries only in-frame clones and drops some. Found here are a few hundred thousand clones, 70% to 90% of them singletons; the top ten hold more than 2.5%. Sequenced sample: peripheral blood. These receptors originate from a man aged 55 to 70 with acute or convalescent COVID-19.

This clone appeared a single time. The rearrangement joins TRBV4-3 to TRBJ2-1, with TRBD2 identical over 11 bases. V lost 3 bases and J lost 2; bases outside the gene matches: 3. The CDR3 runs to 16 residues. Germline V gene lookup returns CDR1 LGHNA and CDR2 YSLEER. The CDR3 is CASSHELAGAYNEQFF. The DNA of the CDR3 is TGCGCCAGCAGCCATGAACTAGCGGGGGCCTACAATGAGCAGTTCTTC.

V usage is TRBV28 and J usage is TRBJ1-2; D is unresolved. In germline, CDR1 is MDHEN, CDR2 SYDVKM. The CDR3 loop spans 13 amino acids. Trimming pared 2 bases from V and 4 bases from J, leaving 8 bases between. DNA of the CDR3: TGTGCCAGCAGTTTACCGAACAGCTATGGCTACACCTTC. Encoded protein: CASSLPNSYGYTF.

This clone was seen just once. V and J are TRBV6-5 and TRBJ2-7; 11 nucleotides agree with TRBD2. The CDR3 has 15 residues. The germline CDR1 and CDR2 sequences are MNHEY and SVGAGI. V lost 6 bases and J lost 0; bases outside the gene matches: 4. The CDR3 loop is CASRVTSGSSYEQYF. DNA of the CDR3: TGTGCCAGCAGGGTAACTAGCGGGAGCTCCTACGAGCAGTACTTC.

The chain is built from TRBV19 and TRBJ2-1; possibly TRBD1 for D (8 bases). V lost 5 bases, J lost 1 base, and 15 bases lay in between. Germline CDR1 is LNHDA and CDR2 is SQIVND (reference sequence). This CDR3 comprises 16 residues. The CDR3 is CASSRRGRGSYNEQFF. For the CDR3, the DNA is TGTGCCAGTAGTCGCAGGGGGCGGGGGTCCTACAATGAGCAGTTCTTC.

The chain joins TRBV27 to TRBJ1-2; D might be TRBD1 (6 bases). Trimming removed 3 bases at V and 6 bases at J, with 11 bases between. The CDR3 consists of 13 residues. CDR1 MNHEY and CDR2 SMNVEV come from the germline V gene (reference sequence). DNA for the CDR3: TGTGCCAGCAGTTTGTCCGGGGGGCATGGCTACACCTTC. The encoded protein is CASSLSGGHGYTF.

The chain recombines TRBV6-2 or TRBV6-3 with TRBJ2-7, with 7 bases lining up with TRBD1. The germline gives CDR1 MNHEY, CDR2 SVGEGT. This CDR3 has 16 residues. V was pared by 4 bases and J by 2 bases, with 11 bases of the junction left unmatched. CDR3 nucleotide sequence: TGTGCCAGCAGTTTAGTTCCGGGACAGAGCACCTACGAGCAGTACTTC. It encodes CASSLVPGQSTYEQYF.

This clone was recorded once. The CDR3 coding sequence is TGCGCCAGCAGTCAGACGGGGGGAGGAGGTTGGGACACCGGGGAGCTGTTTTTT. Protein sequence: CASSQTGGGGWDTGELFF. The V gene is TRBV23-1, the J gene TRBJ2-2, with TRBD2 matching 7 bases. TRBV23-1 is labeled an ORF, and its function is uncertain. After removal of 3 bases from V and 3 bases from J, the junction contained 13 bases not matched to a gene. CDR3 size: 18 residues.

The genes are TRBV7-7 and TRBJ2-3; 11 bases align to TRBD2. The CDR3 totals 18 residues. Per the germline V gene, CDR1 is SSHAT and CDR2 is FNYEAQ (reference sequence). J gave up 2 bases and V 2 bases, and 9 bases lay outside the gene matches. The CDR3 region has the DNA TGTGCCAGCAGCTTAACCATTAGCGGGGGGGGAATCACAGATACGCAGTATTTT. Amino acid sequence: CASSLTISGGGITDTQYF.

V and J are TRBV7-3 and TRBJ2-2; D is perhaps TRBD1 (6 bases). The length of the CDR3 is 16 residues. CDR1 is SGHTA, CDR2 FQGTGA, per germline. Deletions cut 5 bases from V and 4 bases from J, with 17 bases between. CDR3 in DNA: TGTGCCAGCAGCACCACAGGGCGCCCGTTCACCGGGGAGCTGTTTTTT. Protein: CASSTTGRPFTGELFF.

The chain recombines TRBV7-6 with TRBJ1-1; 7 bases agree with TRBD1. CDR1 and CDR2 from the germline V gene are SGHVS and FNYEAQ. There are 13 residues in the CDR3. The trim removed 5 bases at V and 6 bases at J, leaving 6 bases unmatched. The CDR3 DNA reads TGTGCCAGCAGCGTGTACAGGGGCGCTGAAGCTTTCTTT. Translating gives CASSVYRGAEAFF. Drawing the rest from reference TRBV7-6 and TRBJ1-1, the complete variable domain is GAGVSQSPRYKVTKRGQDVALRCDPISGHVSLYWYRQALGQGPEFLTYFNYEAQQDKSGLPNDRFSAERPEGSISTLTIQRTEQRDSAMYRCASSVYRGAEAFFGQGTRLTVV.

The CDR3 sequence: CASSMAGQGRDGELFF. CDR3 DNA: TGTGCCAGTAGTATGGCGGGACAGGGTCGGGACGGGGAGCTGTTTTTT. The V gene is TRBV19, the J gene TRBJ2-2; 9 bases match TRBD1. Germline V gives CDR1 LNHDA, CDR2 SQIVND (reference sequence). After removal of 3 bases from V and 7 bases from J, the junction contained 9 bases not matched to a gene. CDR3 length equals 16 residues.

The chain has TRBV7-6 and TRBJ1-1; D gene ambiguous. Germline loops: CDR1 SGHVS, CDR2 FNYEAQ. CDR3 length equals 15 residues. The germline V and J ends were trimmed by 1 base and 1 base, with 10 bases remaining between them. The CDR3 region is CASSLEESGNTEAFF. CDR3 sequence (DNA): TGTGCCAGCAGCTTAGAGGAGTCGGGGAACACTGAAGCTTTCTTT.

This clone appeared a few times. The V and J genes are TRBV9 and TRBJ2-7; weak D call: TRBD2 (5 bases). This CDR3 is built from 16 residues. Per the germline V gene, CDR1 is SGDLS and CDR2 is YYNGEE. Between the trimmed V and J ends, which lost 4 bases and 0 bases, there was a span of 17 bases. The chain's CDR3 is CASSRLLATTSYEQYF. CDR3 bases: TGTGCCAGCAGCAGACTATTGGCGACGACCTCCTACGAGCAGTACTTC. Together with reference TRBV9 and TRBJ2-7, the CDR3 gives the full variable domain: DSGVTQTPKHLITATGQRVTLRCSPRSGDLSVYWYQQSLDQGLQFLIQYYNGEERAKGNILERFSAQQFPDLHSELNLSSLELGDSALYFCASSRLLATTSYEQYFGPGTRLTVT.

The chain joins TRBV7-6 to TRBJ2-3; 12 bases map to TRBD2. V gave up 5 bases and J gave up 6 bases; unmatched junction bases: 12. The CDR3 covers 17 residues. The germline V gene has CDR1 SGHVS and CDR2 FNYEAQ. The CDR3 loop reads CASSPLAGGPGLDTQYF. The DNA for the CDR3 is TGTGCCAGCAGCCCCCTAGCGGGGGGGCCGGGTTTGGATACGCAGTATTTT.